The clone carrying this T cell receptor beta chain was detected ten times or more. Its antigen is not identified. V shed 1 base and J shed 8 bases, with 15 bases lying between them. CDR1 and CDR2 from the germline V gene are SGHKS and YYEKEE (reference sequence). The CDR3 runs to 15 residues. One entry per CDR3 protein results from TCRdb running MiXCR on the RACE reads. The sample gives tens of thousands of distinct CDR3 sequences, about 6.6% of which show up once; 1.3% is in the top ten. Time point given: patch test 2, 6 weeks after DPC sensitization. Treatment specified: therapeutic diphenylcyclopropenone sensitization with weekly scalp DPC. The sample originates from a study of human T cells and chemical hapten exposure. Study-wide findings and caveats: In the PT1 data, expanded TCR counts showed a positive correlation with patch test score.

This clonotype originated in a woman aged 25 to 39 with alopecia areata. Some clones in this sample may be carry-over from other donors' samples. The V call is TRBV5-5, the J call TRBJ1-4; D remains unclear. This material consisted of whole blood, taken in connection with sensitization to the hapten diphenylcyclopropenone (DPC). This chain's CDR3 is CASSLYAGNEEKLFF. CDR3 sequence (DNA): TGTGCCAGCAGCTTGTATGCAGGTAATGAAGAAAAACTGTTTTTT.